This TCR beta chain was recorded in a study of blood T cell repertoires in COVID-19. The CDR3 runs to 13 residues. Germline values: CDR1 MGHRA, CDR2 YSYEKL. The V gene end was trimmed by 4 bases and the J gene end by 8 bases; junction bases not matched to a gene: 4. This table comes from immunoSEQ multiplex PCR, and its TCRdb copy is limited to in-frame clones, with some not included. The top ten clones hold less than 3% of a sample with about 160,000 clones, 89% of them seen once. Sequencing was done on a sample of peripheral blood. The V gene is TRBV4-1, the J gene TRBJ1-1; 10 nucleotides line up with TRBD1. The sequence came from a man aged 55 to 69 with acute or convalescent COVID-19. The chain's CDR3 is CASSPDRGREAFF. DNA for the CDR3: TGCGCCAGCAGCCCTGACAGGGGGCGCGAAGCTTTCTTT.